What follows describes a single TCR beta chain. This specimen comes from a study of control samples from healthy donors and cancer patients. Germline CDR1 and CDR2: KGHDR and SFDVKD. Deletions cut 0 bases from V and 7 bases from J, with 6 bases between. This CDR3 comprises 13 residues. Sequenced by immunoSEQ multiplex PCR; TCRdb stores in-frame clones only, minus some. The sample contains around 41,000 clones, around 82% of which appear only once. The sequenced sample consisted of PBMCs. V and J are TRBV24-1 and TRBJ2-1, with D perhaps matching TRBD1 or TRBD2 (5 bases each). The sequence was collected from a woman aged 60-75 years with lung cancer. CDR3 nucleotides: TGTGCCACCAGTGATTTGGGGGGAAATGAGCAGTTCTTC. It specifies CATSDLGGNEQFF.